The present entry profiles one T cell receptor (beta chain) with its context. What it binds is unknown. This entry comes from a study of post-analysis software for immune sequencing data. Looking at the study overall: Patients had relapsing-remitting, secondary progressive or progressive-relapsing multiple sclerosis; some lacked subtype. Study-level findings and limits: With TRBV5-6, TRBV5-1 and TRBV20-1 included, a handful of TRBV segments were more frequent in patients than in controls. When the samples were clustered directly with F measure, those that had been prepared in the same batch showed strong co-clustering. Controls' normalized Chao1 diversity significantly exceeded that of multiple sclerosis patients.

TCR beta cDNA libraries had unique molecular identifiers. The authors obtained 500,000 or so cDNA molecules from around 1 to 9.1 million T cells. TCRdb itself ran the PCR reads through MiXCR, one entry per CDR3 protein. The table shows around 700,000 distinct CDR3 sequences, with around 64% occurring only once. Germline V gene sequence: CDR1 ENHRY, CDR2 SYGVKD. This CDR3 has 19 amino acids. Trimming left V 6 bases short and J 0 bases short, with 21 bases between. The clonotype was recovered from a girl between 2 and 10 years old with multiple sclerosis. The sequenced sample was blood. This sequence joins TRBV10-3 and TRBJ2-6, with D tentatively TRBD2 (6 bases). CDR3 loop: CAIRAGPRGLYSGANVLTF. For the CDR3, the DNA is TGTGCCATCAGGGCAGGGCCGCGGGGCTTATACTCTGGGGCCAACGTCCTGACTTTC.